These T cell receptor beta chains were read from a single sample in a study of OX40 agonist ivuxolimab in advanced cancers. TCRdb keeps only in-frame clones here, not all; method: immunoSEQ multiplex PCR. The sample yields 65,000 to 90,000 clones, around 89% seen once. The specimen was CD4+ or CD8+ T cells sorted from blood, collected in a trial of the OX40 agonist ivuxolimab. Every receptor here comes from an adult with an advanced solid tumor such as melanoma, head and neck, liver or kidney cancer. Both conserved end residues are part of each CDR3. The D gene is left open where the match is weak. Where a row states a size, it is once, few, many or the class of an expanded clone; other rows omit it.

J gene,D gene,clone size,V gene,CDR3 length,CDR3 protein,CDR3 DNA
TRBJ1-4,-,-,TRBV23-1,12,CASSQSGDTPKF,TGCGCCAGCAGTCAATCGGGTGACACCCCGAAATTT
TRBJ1-4,TRBD1,-,TRBV2,14,CASRTRGSYEKLFF,TGTGCCAGCAGAACCAGGGGGTCCTATGAAAAACTGTTTTTT
TRBJ2-2,TRBD1,-,TRBV7-9,15,CASSLGQGNTGELFF,TGTGCCAGCAGCCTCGGACAGGGGAACACCGGGGAGCTGTTTTTT
TRBJ2-7,-,-,TRBV10-3,15,CAISDRQPNSYEQYF,TGTGCCATCAGTGATAGACAGCCCAACTCCTACGAGCAGTACTTC
TRBJ1-1,TRBD1,few,TRBV6-1,14,CASRDRGLYTEAFF,TGTGCCAGCAGGGACAGGGGGCTGTACACTGAAGCTTTCTTT
TRBJ2-7,TRBD2,-,TRBV18,13,CASSPVGEGEQYF,TGTGCCAGCTCGCCCGTGGGGGAGGGAGAGCAGTACTTC
TRBJ1-6,-,-,TRBV5-5,16,CASSPEGGYGNSPLHF,TGTGCCAGCAGTCCCGAGGGGGGTTATGGGAATTCACCCCTCCACTTT
TRBJ2-2,-,once,TRBV6-1,13,CASGRAYTGELFF,TGTGCCAGCGGGAGAGCCTACACCGGGGAGCTGTTTTTT
TRBJ2-7,-,-,TRBV9,15,CASSSYGHFSYEQYF,TGTGCCAGCAGCTCCTATGGACACTTCTCCTACGAGCAGTACTTC
TRBJ2-1,-,few,TRBV6-5,14,CASSATSSYNEQFF,TGTGCCAGCAGTGCGACTAGCTCCTACAATGAGCAGTTCTTC
TRBJ2-3,-,-,TRBV28,14,CASSLRGGSLTQYF,TGTGCCAGCAGTTTAAGGGGGGGGAGTTTGACGCAGTATTTT
TRBJ2-5,-,-,TRBV19,13,CASSIRQLETQYF,TGTGCCAGTAGTATTCGACAGTTAGAGACCCAGTACTTC
TRBJ2-7,TRBD1,-,TRBV28,14,CATYMTGAIYEQYF,TGTGCCACCTACATGACAGGGGCCATCTACGAGCAGTACTTC
TRBJ1-2,-,few,TRBV5-1,16,CASSLLRVPTNYGYTF,TGCGCCAGCAGCTTGCTTAGGGTTCCCACTAACTATGGCTACACCTTC
TRBJ2-7,TRBD1,-,TRBV27,12,CASSRQGSEQYF,TGTGCCAGCAGTAGACAGGGTTCCGAGCAGTACTTC
TRBJ2-7,-,-,TRBV2,15,CASRVRDKNSYEQYF,TGTGCCAGCAGAGTCCGGGACAAGAATTCCTACGAGCAGTACTTC
TRBJ1-1,-,-,TRBV6-6,8,CASSEAFF,TGTGCCAGCAGTGAAGCTTTCTTT
TRBJ2-7,-,-,TRBV30,14,CAWTRWRGNYEQYF,TGTGCCTGGACCCGATGGCGAGGAAACTACGAGCAGTACTTC
TRBJ2-4,TRBD2,-,TRBV11-2,16,CASSLDRGGAKNIQYF,TGTGCCAGCAGCTTAGATCGGGGGGGCGCCAAAAACATTCAGTACTTC
TRBJ2-1,-,-,TRBV11-2,15,CASSLGARPHNEQFF,TGTGCCAGTAGCTTGGGAGCCCGTCCTCATAATGAGCAGTTCTTC